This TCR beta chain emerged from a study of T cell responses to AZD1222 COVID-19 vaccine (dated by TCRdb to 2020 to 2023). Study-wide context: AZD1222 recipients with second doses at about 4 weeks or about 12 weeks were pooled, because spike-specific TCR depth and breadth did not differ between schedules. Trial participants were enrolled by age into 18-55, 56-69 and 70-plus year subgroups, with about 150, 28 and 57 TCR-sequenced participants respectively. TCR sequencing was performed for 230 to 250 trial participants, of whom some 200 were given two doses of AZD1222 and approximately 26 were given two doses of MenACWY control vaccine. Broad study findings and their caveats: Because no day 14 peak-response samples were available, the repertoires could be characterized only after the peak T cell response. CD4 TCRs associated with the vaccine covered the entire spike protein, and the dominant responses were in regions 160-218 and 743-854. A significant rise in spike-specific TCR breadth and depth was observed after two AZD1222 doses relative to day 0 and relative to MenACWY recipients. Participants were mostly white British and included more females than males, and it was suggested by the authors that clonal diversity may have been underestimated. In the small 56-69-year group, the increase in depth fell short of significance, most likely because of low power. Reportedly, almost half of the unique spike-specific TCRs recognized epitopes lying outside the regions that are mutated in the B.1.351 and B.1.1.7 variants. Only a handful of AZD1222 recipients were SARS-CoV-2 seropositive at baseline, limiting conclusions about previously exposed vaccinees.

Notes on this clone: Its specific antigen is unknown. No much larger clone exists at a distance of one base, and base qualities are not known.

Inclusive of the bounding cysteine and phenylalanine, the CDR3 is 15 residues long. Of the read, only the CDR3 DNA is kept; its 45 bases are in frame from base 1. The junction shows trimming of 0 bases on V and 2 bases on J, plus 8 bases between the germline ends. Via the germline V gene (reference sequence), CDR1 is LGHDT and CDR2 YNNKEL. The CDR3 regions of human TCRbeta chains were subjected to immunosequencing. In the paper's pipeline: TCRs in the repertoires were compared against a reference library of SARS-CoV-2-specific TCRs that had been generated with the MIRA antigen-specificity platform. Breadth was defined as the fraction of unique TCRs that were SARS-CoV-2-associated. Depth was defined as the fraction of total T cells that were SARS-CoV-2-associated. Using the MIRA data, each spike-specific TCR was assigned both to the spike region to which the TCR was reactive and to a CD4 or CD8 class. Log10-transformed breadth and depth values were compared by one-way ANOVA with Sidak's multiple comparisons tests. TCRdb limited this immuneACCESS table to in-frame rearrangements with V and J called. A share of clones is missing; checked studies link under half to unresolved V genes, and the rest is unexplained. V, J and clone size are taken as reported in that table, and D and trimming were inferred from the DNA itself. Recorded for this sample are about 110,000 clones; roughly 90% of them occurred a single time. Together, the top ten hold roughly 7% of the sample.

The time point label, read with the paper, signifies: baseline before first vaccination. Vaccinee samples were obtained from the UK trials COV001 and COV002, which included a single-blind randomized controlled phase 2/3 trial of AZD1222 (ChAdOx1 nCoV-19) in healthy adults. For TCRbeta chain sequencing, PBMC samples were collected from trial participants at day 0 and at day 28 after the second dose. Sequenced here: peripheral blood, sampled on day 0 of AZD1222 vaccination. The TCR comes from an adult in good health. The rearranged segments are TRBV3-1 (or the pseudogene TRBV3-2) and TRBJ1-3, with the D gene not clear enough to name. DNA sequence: TGTGCCAGCAGCCAAGATTGGCAAGCTGGAAACACCATATATTTT. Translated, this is CASSQDWQAGNTIYF.